These 29 T cell receptor beta chains share one sample of origin, sequenced in a study of blood T cell repertoires in COVID-19. Assay used: immunoSEQ multiplex PCR; TCRdb lists only in-frame clones, some missing. The repertoire consists of roughly 250,000 clones, with around 80% occurring once and the leading ten covering 3% to 4%. Input material: peripheral blood. The receptors shown here come from a woman aged 40 to 55 with active or convalescent COVID-19.

The chain carries TRBV10-2 and TRBJ2-7; 9 positions match TRBD1. V trimming: 6 bases; J trimming: 3 bases; junction bases outside the gene matches: 3. The CDR3 consists of 13 residues. Per the germline V gene, CDR1 is WSHSY and CDR2 is SAAADI. CDR3 nucleotide sequence: TGCGCCAGCAGCGAGGGACAGGGCTACGAGCAGTACTTC. It translates to CASSEGQGYEQYF.

This clone came up once. This sequence joins TRBV7-2 and TRBJ1-6, with D unresolved. Germline lookup yields CDR1 SGHTA and CDR2 FQGNSA. Trimming removed 5 bases from V and 7 bases from J, with 21 bases in between. The CDR3 length is 17 residues. In DNA, the CDR3 is TGTGCCAGCAGCGAATTTAACCTGCGGGCATGGAATTCACCCCTCCACTTT. It yields the protein CASSEFNLRAWNSPLHF.

This clone was seen at least ten times. The chain uses TRBV30 and TRBJ1-2, with 10 bases aligning to TRBD1. Germline V gene lookup returns CDR1 GTSNPN and CDR2 SVGIG (reference sequence). There are 14 residues in the CDR3. V dropped 3 bases and J dropped 3; count of bases not matched to a gene: 4. CDR3 amino acids: CAWRGQGVYYGYTF. In DNA, the CDR3 is TGTGCCTGGAGAGGACAGGGGGTTTACTATGGCTACACCTTC. The complete variable domain, with remaining parts taken from reference TRBV30 and TRBJ1-2, reads SQTIHQWPATLVQPVGSPLSLECTVEGTSNPNLYWYRQAAGRGLQLLFYSVGIGQISSEVPQNLSASRPQDRQFILSSKKLLLSDSGFYLCAWRGQGVYYGYTFGSGTRLTVV.

This clone showed up many times. The rearrangement uses TRBV6-1 and TRBJ1-1; D might be TRBD1 (6 bases). The CDR3 loop spans 15 amino acids. Looked up from germline, CDR1 is MNHNS and CDR2 is SASEGT. Between the trimmed V and J ends, which lost 1 base and 3 bases, there was a span of 12 bases. CDR3 coding DNA: TGTGCCAGCAGTGAAGTGGACAGTTCCTACACTGAAGCTTTCTTT. Translated: CASSEVDSSYTEAFF.

The V gene is TRBV6-5, the J gene TRBJ1-2; D might be TRBD1 (6 bases). Germline CDR1 is MNHEY and CDR2 is SVGAGI. Trimming removed 6 bases from V and 5 bases from J, with 19 bases in between. CDR3 size: 15 residues. DNA of the CDR3: TGTGCCAGCAGGCCCGAAAAGGGGGAGAGGTATGGCTACACCTTC. Amino acids: CASRPEKGERYGYTF.

J is TRBJ2-1 and V is TRBV5-1; D ambiguous. Germline CDR1 is SGHRS and CDR2 is YFSETQ. Trimming stripped 9 bases from V and 4 bases from J, with 14 bases between. This CDR3 has 13 amino acids. The CDR3 is CATSGSDYNEQFF. CDR3 nucleotide sequence: TGCGCCACCTCAGGATCGGATTACAATGAGCAGTTCTTC.

The chain uses TRBV10-1 and TRBJ2-3; 7 bases agree with TRBD1. The germline V gene encodes CDR1 WNHNN and CDR2 SYGVQD (reference sequence). The CDR3 contains 16 residues. The trim removed 2 bases at V and 6 bases at J, leaving 11 bases unmatched. CDR3 loop: CASSEGQAANSDTQYF. CDR3 bases: TGCGCCAGCAGTGAGGGACAGGCGGCGAATTCGGATACGCAGTATTTT.

The gene calls are TRBV7-2 and TRBJ2-1; 12 bases are shared with TRBD2. The CDR3 runs to 15 residues. Germline loops: CDR1 SGHTA, CDR2 FQGNSA. The junction had 3 bases not matched to a gene; V was cut back by 5 bases and J by 4 bases. CDR3 region: CASSGLAGSYNEQFF. The DNA for the CDR3 is TGTGCCAGCAGCGGACTAGCGGGGTCTTACAATGAGCAGTTCTTC.

The chain employs TRBV28 and TRBJ2-7, with 8 bases that match TRBD2. Germline-derived CDR1 and CDR2 are MDHEN and SYDVKM. With 3 bases clipped from V and 0 bases from J, the junction kept 10 bases outside the gene matches. The length of the CDR3 is 17 residues. For the CDR3, the DNA is TGTGCCAGCAGTTTCGGTTTAGCGGGGCTCAGCTCCTACGAGCAGTACGTC. Encoded protein: CASSFGLAGLSSYEQYV.

This chain uses TRBV29-1 with TRBJ1-2, with TRBD1 as a possible D gene (6 bases). The V and J ends lost 0 bases and 8 bases respectively, with 13 bases between them. The CDR3 has 13 residues. Per the germline V gene, CDR1 is SQVTM and CDR2 is ANQGSEA. CDR3 sequence: CSVEDRKGGGYTF. Here the CDR3 DNA reads TGCAGCGTTGAAGACAGGAAAGGGGGAGGCTACACCTTC.

This clone was seen only a few times. The genes are TRBV19 and TRBJ1-2; TRBD1 might be the D (5 bases). Germline-derived CDR1 and CDR2 are LNHDA and SQIVND (reference sequence). V was clipped by 2 bases and J by 8 bases, with 9 bases between them. The CDR3 runs 12 residues. The CDR3 DNA reads as TGTGCCAGTAGTATAAGGGGCCACGGCTACACCTTC. Translating gives CASSIRGHGYTF.

This clone was found many times. The rearrangement links TRBV12-5 to TRBJ1-2, with 8 nucleotides matching TRBD1. The J segment lost 5 bases and the V segment lost 7 bases, leaving 6 bases of the junction unmatched. Germline values: CDR1 LGHNT, CDR2 FRNRAP. This CDR3 has 13 residues. The CDR3 DNA reads as TGTGCTAGTGCCCCACAGGGGGGATATGGCTACACCTTC. Its translation: CASAPQGGYGYTF. The complete variable domain, with remaining parts taken from reference TRBV12-5 and TRBJ1-2, reads DARVTQTPRHKVTEMGQEVTMRCQPILGHNTVFWYRQTMMQGLELLAYFRNRAPLDDSGMPKDRFSAEMPDATLATLKIQPSEPRDSAVYFCASAPQGGYGYTFGSGTRLTVV.

The J gene is TRBJ2-2, the V gene TRBV9, with D tentatively TRBD1 (6 bases). This CDR3 has 15 amino acids. Germline CDR1 and CDR2: SGDLS and YYNGEE. The V and J ends lost 6 bases and 1 base respectively, with 13 bases between them. The CDR3 DNA reads as TGTGCCAGCACCACCGGACAGAGGAACACCGGGGAGCTGTTTTTT. It encodes CASTTGQRNTGELFF.

Ten or more counts support this clone. One end of the junction fails to match germline, which may point to a read error. The genes are TRBV19 and TRBJ1-6, with D unclear. Germline V lookup: CDR1 LNHDA, CDR2 SQIVND (reference sequence). CDR3 size: 12 residues. The DNA of the CDR3 is TGTGCCAGTAGTATGTATAGTTCACCCCTCCACTTT. Protein: CASSMYSSPLHF.

The V and J genes are TRBV14 and TRBJ2-7; 8 nucleotides match TRBD2. V lost 3 bases, J lost 1 base, and 11 bases stayed unmatched. Looked up from germline, CDR1 is SGHDN and CDR2 is FVKESK. There are 17 residues in the CDR3. CDR3 DNA sequence: TGTGCCAGCAGCCACGGCGGCGGACTAGCTGGATCCTACGAGCAGTACTTC. Protein: CASSHGGGLAGSYEQYF.

The genes are TRBV5-1 and TRBJ1-4; D is perhaps TRBD1 (6 bases). CDR3 length: 15 amino acids. V was clipped by 4 bases and J by 5 bases, with 15 bases between them. Germline CDR1 is SGHRS and CDR2 is YFSETQ. The CDR3 region is CASSLGQKHNEKLFF. The CDR3 region has the DNA TGCGCCAGCAGCCTCGGACAGAAGCACAATGAAAAACTGTTTTTT.

The V call is TRBV5-1, the J call TRBJ2-6, with D tentatively TRBD2 (5 bases). This CDR3 is 15 amino acids long. The germline V and J ends were trimmed by 3 bases and 0 bases, with 7 bases remaining between them. Per the germline V gene, CDR1 is SGHRS and CDR2 is YFSETQ. DNA of the CDR3: TGCGCCAGCAGCTCTACTAGCTCTGGGGCCAACGTCCTGACTTTC. Protein product: CASSSTSSGANVLTF.

The chain recombines TRBV18 with TRBJ1-5, with D possibly TRBD1 on 6 matching bases. Trimming stripped 4 bases from V and 1 base from J, with 8 bases between. The length of the CDR3 is 14 residues. The germline gives CDR1 KGHSH, CDR2 LQKENI. In DNA form, the CDR3 reads TGTGCCAGCTCACGGGACAACAGCAATCAGCCCCAGCATTTT. Amino acid sequence: CASSRDNSNQPQHF.

The chain links TRBV5-5 to TRBJ2-1; 7 nucleotides match TRBD1. The CDR3 is 16 amino acids. With 0 bases clipped from V and 0 bases from J, the junction kept 3 bases outside the gene matches. CDR1 is SGHKS, CDR2 YYEKEE, per germline (reference sequence). CDR3 in DNA: TGTGCCAGCAGCTTGGACAGGGGTAACTCCTACAATGAGCAGTTCTTC. This gives the protein CASSLDRGNSYNEQFF.

The V call is TRBV19, the J call TRBJ1-5, with a possible D match to TRBD1 (5 bases). The CDR3 is 17 residues long. Deletions cut 5 bases from V and 0 bases from J, with 17 bases between. Germline assignment: CDR1 LNHDA and CDR2 SQIVND (reference sequence). The CDR3 loop reads CASSPLGRGTSNQPQHF. CDR3 in DNA: TGTGCCAGTAGTCCCCTCGGGCGGGGGACTAGCAATCAGCCCCAGCATTTT.

The chain joins TRBV11-2 to TRBJ1-6, with D perhaps TRBD1 (6 bases). The V gene lost 5 bases and the J gene lost 7 bases, with 24 bases spanning the gap. Germline lookup yields CDR1 SGHAT and CDR2 FQNNGV. This CDR3 has 18 residues. CDR3 DNA sequence: TGTGCCAGCAGCCCGGGGACACGCGTCGTATTGTCGAATTCACCCCTCCACTTT. Translating gives CASSPGTRVVLSNSPLHF.

The gene calls are TRBV21-1 and TRBJ2-7; the table's D call, TRBD2, was not checked against the DNA. TRBV21-1 is listed as a pseudogene. CDR3 length equals 12 residues. The CDR3 DNA follows: TGTGCCAGCAGCAAAGCGTGGAGGGACGGGGGCTTC. It translates to CASSKAWRDGGF.

The rearrangement uses TRBV4-1 and TRBJ1-2; D gene uncertain. With 4 bases removed from V and 2 bases from J, the gap between germline ends came to 17 bases. The germline V gene has CDR1 MGHRA and CDR2 YSYEKL. The CDR3 contains 16 residues. CDR3 bases: TGCGCCAGCAGCCCAACCCCCCTCGCGGAGAACTATGGCTACACCTTC. It encodes CASSPTPLAENYGYTF.

The rearrangement joins TRBV4-1 to TRBJ2-3, with D uncertain. Germline assignment: CDR1 MGHRA and CDR2 YSYEKL. Trimming pared 6 bases from V and 5 bases from J, leaving 15 bases between. This CDR3 has 14 amino acids. The CDR3 loop reads CASRALGQRDTQYF. CDR3 in DNA: TGCGCCAGCAGGGCACTTGGGCAGAGAGATACGCAGTATTTT.

The V call is TRBV19, the J call TRBJ1-2; D might be TRBD1 (5 bases). This CDR3 comprises 14 residues. Trimming pared 3 bases from V and 7 bases from J, leaving 15 bases between. In germline, CDR1 is LNHDA, CDR2 SQIVND (reference sequence). The CDR3 protein is CASSMMTVRLGYTF. CDR3 bases: TGTGCCAGTAGTATGATGACAGTCCGTCTTGGCTACACCTTC.

The chain recombines TRBV18 with TRBJ1-1, with D perhaps matching TRBD1 (5 bases). V was trimmed by 5 bases and J by 0 bases, leaving 7 bases between them. The CDR3 has 13 amino acids. Germline V gives CDR1 KGHSH, CDR2 LQKENI. The CDR3 is CASSMDMNTEAFF. Written as DNA, the CDR3 is TGTGCCAGCTCAATGGACATGAACACTGAAGCTTTCTTT.

The gene calls are TRBV19 and TRBJ2-2; D is unclear. V shed 2 bases and J shed 0 bases, with 7 bases lying between them. The germline V gene has CDR1 LNHDA and CDR2 SQIVND (reference sequence). The CDR3 is made up of 15 amino acids. The chain's CDR3 is CASSISLTNTGELFF. In nucleotides, the CDR3 is TGTGCCAGTAGTATATCGCTAACGAACACCGGGGAGCTGTTTTTT.

This clone was seen only once. V gene TRBV5-1 combines with J gene TRBJ1-6; D is perhaps TRBD1 (6 bases). The CDR3 consists of 16 residues. Germline V gene data show CDR1 as SGHRS and CDR2 as YFSETQ. Trimming shortened V by 2 bases and J by 2 bases, and 11 bases separated the two germline ends. In nucleotides, the CDR3 is TGCGCCAGCAGCTTAGAAGGACAGACCTATAATTCACCCCTCCACTTT. It is translated as CASSLEGQTYNSPLHF. The variable domain in full, completed from reference TRBV5-1 and TRBJ1-6, reads KAGVTQTPRYLIKTRGQQVTLSCSPISGHRSVSWYQQTPGQGLQFLFEYFSETQRNKGNFPGRFSGRQFSNSRSEMNVSTLELGDSALYLCASSLEGQTYNSPLHFGNGTRLTVT.

This sequence joins TRBV5-4 and TRBJ1-2; possible D gene TRBD1, 6 bases. The CDR3 is made up of 15 amino acids. V was trimmed by 4 bases and J by 1 base, leaving 14 bases between them. CDR1 and CDR2 from the germline V gene are SGHNT and YYREEE (reference sequence). CDR3 sequence reads: CASSARDTFNYGYTF. The CDR3 bases are TGTGCCAGCAGCGCCAGGGACACCTTTAACTATGGCTACACCTTC.